The sequence of this T cell receptor (beta chain) was determined in a study of T-cell reconstitution after alpha-beta-depleted transplantation in children. Germline assignment: CDR1 SQVTM and CDR2 ANQGSEA. The V end was cut by 8 bases, the J end by 1 base, with 15 bases between. This CDR3 is built from 13 residues. This clonotype was picked up a small number of times. Preparation of the TCRbeta library was carried out with unique molecular identifiers. TCRdb itself ran the PCR reads through MiXCR, one entry per CDR3 protein. The profile shows about 420,000 distinct CDR3 sequences, approximately 10% of them singletons.

Sample: PBMCs from the stem cell graft donor, taken from the stem cell graft. The V call is TRBV29-1, the J call TRBJ2-7, with a tentative D call TRBD1 (6 bases). The TCR was taken from a human donor who donated a stem cell graft to a child with acute myeloid leukemia. CDR3 amino acids: CSFGRGSSYEQYF. CDR3 bases: TGCAGCTTCGGCAGGGGAAGTTCCTACGAGCAGTACTTC.